The clone carrying this TCR beta chain was seen more than once but under ten times. The entry originates in a study of blood T cell repertoires in COVID-19. About the research overall: Whether acute or convalescent, the COVID-19 samples came from the United States, Italy and Spain. PBMCs, B-cell-depleted T cells, or T cells provided the cDNA or gDNA that made up the material.

Germline V gene sequence: CDR1 SGHAT, CDR2 FQNNGV. The CDR3 sequence is 15 residues long. V dropped 8 bases and J dropped 4 bases, with 20 bases sitting between them. As originally analysed: Amplified reference gene primers provided the basis for estimating nucleated cell counts. Profiling relied on immunoSEQ multiplex PCR, and the TCRdb table lists in-frame clones only, not all of them. V, J and clone size reflect that table, while D and trimming were determined from the DNA. The repertoire holds roughly 250,000 clones, with approximately 86% as singletons. The receptor's source is an elderly woman with active or convalescent COVID-19. The V and J genes are TRBV11-2 and TRBJ1-2; a possible D gene is TRBD1 (6 bases). The material sequenced was peripheral blood. The CDR3 coding sequence is TGTGCCAGCTCCCTTAGTGGGGGGGCGGCCTATGGCTACACCTTC. This encodes CASSLSGGAAYGYTF.